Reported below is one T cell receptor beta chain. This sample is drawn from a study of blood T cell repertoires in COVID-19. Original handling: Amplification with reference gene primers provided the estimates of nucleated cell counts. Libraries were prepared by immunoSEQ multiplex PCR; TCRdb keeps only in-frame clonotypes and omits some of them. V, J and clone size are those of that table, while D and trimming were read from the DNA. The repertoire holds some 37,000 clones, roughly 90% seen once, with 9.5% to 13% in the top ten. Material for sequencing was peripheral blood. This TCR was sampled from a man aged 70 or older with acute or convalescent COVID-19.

This CDR3 is CASSLSTGGGNTIYF. CDR3 nucleotides: TGTGCCAGCAGCTTATCGACAGGGGGAGGAAACACCATATATTTT. This chain connects TRBV7-2 to TRBJ1-3, with 9 bases matching TRBD1. Germline loops: CDR1 SGHTA, CDR2 FQGNSA. The CDR3 covers 15 residues. Losses at the gene ends were 2 bases for V and 4 bases for J; bases not matched to a gene: 3.